Shown below are 20 T cell receptor beta chains from a single sample sequenced in a study of CD8+ T cells in alopecia areata. Sequencing relied on a cDNA template that was reverse transcribed from extracted RNA. The protocol was immunoSEQ multiplex PCR, while the TCRdb copy is restricted to in-frame clones and leaves out a portion. The repertoire has hundreds of thousands of clones, 67% of them found once; the top ten carry 1% to 1.5%. Sequenced material: CD4+ T cells sorted from blood, taken at week 0. These receptors all stem from a human donor with alopecia areata.

The chain uses TRBV19 and TRBJ1-1; D is unresolved. Trimming took 3 bases from V and 4 from J, leaving 12 bases between them. The CDR3 has 14 residues. Per the germline V gene, CDR1 is LNHDA and CDR2 is SQIVND (reference sequence). The CDR3 protein is CASSMAAGPTEAFF. As DNA, the CDR3 is TGTGCCAGTAGTATGGCAGCCGGGCCCACTGAAGCTTTCTTT.

This clone was counted only a few times. The rearrangement uses TRBV6-1 and TRBJ2-1; no clear D gene. This CDR3 has 14 amino acids. Germline V gene lookup returns CDR1 MNHNS and CDR2 SASEGT. Between the trimmed V and J ends, which lost 7 bases and 7 bases, there was a span of 17 bases. The CDR3 DNA follows: TGTGCCAGCACGGACCAGCCTGTAACAAATGAGCAGTTCTTC. Its protein is CASTDQPVTNEQFF.

This rearrangement joins TRBV5-1 to TRBJ2-4; perhaps TRBD1 as D (6 bases). The germline V and J ends were trimmed by 4 bases and 6 bases, with 14 bases remaining between them. Germline CDR1 and CDR2: SGHRS and YFSETQ. The CDR3 is 14 residues long. Here the CDR3 reads CASSPQGGGNIQYF. CDR3 sequence (DNA): TGCGCCAGCAGCCCACAGGGCGGAGGAAACATTCAGTACTTC.

The chain carries TRBV5-1 and TRBJ1-2; the match to TRBD1 covers 8 bases. V was pared by 0 bases and J by 7 bases, with 5 bases of the junction left unmatched. The germline V gene has CDR1 SGHRS and CDR2 YFSETQ. The CDR3 runs to 14 residues. CDR3 in DNA: TGCGCCAGCAGCTTGGCTGCAGGGGGCTTTGGCTACACCTTC. Protein sequence: CASSLAAGGFGYTF.

This CDR3 reads CAWKIPGQGADTEAFF. CDR3 nucleotides: TGTGCCTGGAAGATTCCGGGACAGGGGGCGGACACTGAAGCTTTCTTT. The genes are TRBV30 and TRBJ1-1; 12 nucleotides match TRBD1. The CDR3 sequence is 16 residues long. Germline CDR1 and CDR2: GTSNPN and SVGIG (reference sequence). V dropped 4 bases and J dropped 3; count of bases not matched to a gene: 9.

This clone was counted between two and nine times. The chain is built from TRBV14 and TRBJ1-1; D not resolved. The CDR3 covers 13 residues. V lost 1 base, J lost 6 bases, and 9 bases lay in between. Germline loops: CDR1 SGHDN, CDR2 FVKESK. The CDR3 DNA reads TGTGCCAGCAGCCAAGTATATGGTTCTGAAGCTTTCTTT. Its translation is CASSQVYGSEAFF. The full variable domain, rest sourced from reference TRBV14 and TRBJ1-1, is EAGVTQFPSHSVIEKGQTVTLRCDPISGHDNLYWYRRVMGKEIKFLLHFVKESKQDESGMPNNRFLAERTGGTYSTLKVQPAELEDSGVYFCASSQVYGSEAFFGQGTRLTVV.

The chain recombines TRBV18 with TRBJ2-4, with D tentatively TRBD1 or TRBD2 (5 bases each). The CDR3 length is 14 residues. The V gene's germline CDR1 is KGHSH and CDR2 LQKENI. Trimming took off 4 bases at V and 10 bases at J, with 17 bases between the two ends. The chain's CDR3 is CASSRGDDSGIQYF. The CDR3 DNA reads as TGTGCCAGCTCACGAGGAGACGACAGCGGAATTCAGTACTTC. Drawing the rest from reference TRBV18 and TRBJ2-4, the complete variable domain is NAGVMQNPRHLVRRRGQEARLRCSPMKGHSHVYWYRQLPEEGLKFMVYLQKENIIDESGMPKERFSAEFPKEGPSILRIQQVVRGDSAAYFCASSRGDDSGIQYFGAGTRLSVL.

The genes are TRBV6-5 and TRBJ1-5, with D unresolved. V was shortened by 6 bases and J by 7 bases, with 13 bases between the two germline ends. CDR3 length: 13 residues. Germline CDR1 MNHEY, CDR2 SVGAGI. CDR3 DNA: TGTGCCAGCAGAAGTTCGGGAGGACAGCCCCAGCATTTT. It encodes CASRSSGGQPQHF.

The chain has TRBV6-6 and TRBJ2-3; weak D call: TRBD2 (6 bases). The CDR3 loop spans 15 amino acids. CDR1 and CDR2 (germline): MNHNY, SVGAGI (reference sequence). V lost 6 bases to trimming and J lost 1 base, with 14 bases between them. CDR3 bases: TGTGCCAGCAGCCGGGACTTAAGAGGCACAGATACGCAGTATTTT. Its protein is CASSRDLRGTDTQYF.

V gene TRBV29-1 combines with J gene TRBJ1-2, with 8 bases that match TRBD1. The length of the CDR3 is 14 residues. Trimming took 7 bases from V and 8 from J; bases not matched to a gene: 15. CDR1 and CDR2 (germline): SQVTM, ANQGSEA. This CDR3 is CSAVTGQVFGGYTF. The DNA of the CDR3 is TGCAGCGCCGTTACGGGACAGGTATTTGGAGGCTACACCTTC. Combining the CDR3 with reference TRBV29-1 and TRBJ1-2 gives the whole variable domain SAVISQKPSRDICQRGTSLTIQCQVDSQVTMMFWYRQQPGQSLTLIATANQGSEATYESGFVIDKFPISRPNLTFSTLTVSNMSPEDSSIYLCSAVTGQVFGGYTFGSGTRLTVV.

This clone was seen more than once but under ten times. The chain employs TRBV7-2 and TRBJ1-2, with a possible D match to TRBD1 (5 bases). Germline CDR1 SGHTA, CDR2 FQGNSA. The CDR3 extends over 18 amino acids. Deletions cut 1 base from V and 4 bases from J, with 22 bases between. The CDR3 loop reads CASSLVPVGREGSYGYTF. The CDR3 bases are TGTGCCAGCAGCTTAGTCCCAGTGGGCAGGGAGGGAAGCTATGGCTACACCTTC.

The chain uses TRBV29-1 and TRBJ2-1, with TRBD1 identical over 8 bases. The V gene end was trimmed by 4 bases and the J gene end by 9 bases; junction bases not matched to a gene: 11. This CDR3 comprises 14 residues. Germline assignment: CDR1 SQVTM and CDR2 ANQGSEA. Here the CDR3 DNA reads TGCAGCGTTGTTTCAGGGGGCCATAGCGGTGAGCAGTTCTTC. Protein: CSVVSGGHSGEQFF.

This chain joins TRBV19 and TRBJ1-1; 10 nucleotides agree with TRBD1. From germline, CDR1 is LNHDA and CDR2 SQIVND (reference sequence). V lost 9 bases to trimming and J lost 2 bases; unmatched junction nucleotides: 3. This CDR3 is built from 13 residues. In nucleotides, the CDR3 is TGTGCCAGCCGGGACAGGGGCAACACTGAAGCTTTCTTT. Translated, it gives CASRDRGNTEAFF.

This chain joins TRBV10-3 and TRBJ1-3, with a possible D match to TRBD1 (6 bases). Germline values: CDR1 ENHRY, CDR2 SYGVKD. Trimming removed 2 bases at V and 0 bases at J, with 11 bases between. The CDR3 loop spans 16 amino acids. CDR3 in amino acids: CAISERGDTSGNTIYF. The CDR3 DNA sequence: TGTGCCATCAGTGAGAGGGGGGACACCTCTGGAAACACCATATATTTT.

This clone occurred a few times. V gene TRBV5-1 combines with J gene TRBJ2-3; 8 positions match TRBD2. There are 16 residues in the CDR3. V shed 0 bases and J 2 bases; nucleotides not matched to a gene: 5. Germline loops: CDR1 SGHRS, CDR2 YFSETQ. Here the CDR3 DNA reads TGCGCCAGCAGCTTGGTGGTTAGCGGGGACACAGATACGCAGTATTTT. Translating it yields CASSLVVSGDTDTQYF.

This chain links TRBV4-1 with TRBJ2-3; 9 bases are shared with TRBD1. The CDR3 contains 16 residues. The V gene end was trimmed by 2 bases and the J gene end by 4 bases; junction bases not matched to a gene: 7. The germline gives CDR1 MGHRA, CDR2 YSYEKL. The CDR3 nucleotides read TGCGCCAGCAGCCAAAAGGGACAGGGAATGGCAGATACGCAGTATTTT. This sequence encodes CASSQKGQGMADTQYF.

The V and J genes are TRBV7-3 and TRBJ2-1; TRBD1 might be the D (6 bases). Germline lookup yields CDR1 SGHTA and CDR2 FQGTGA. This CDR3 has 16 residues. Trimming removed 6 bases at V and 3 bases at J, with 18 bases between. CDR3 coding DNA: TGTGCCAGCAGGCTGCTATTGGGGGCGAGCTACAATGAGCAGTTCTTC. Translating it yields CASRLLLGASYNEQFF.

The J gene is TRBJ2-7, the V gene TRBV7-9; possible D gene TRBD1, 5 bases. There are 13 residues in the CDR3. CDR1 SEHNR and CDR2 FQNEAQ come from the germline V gene (reference sequence). V lost 5 bases to trimming and J lost 1 base, with 9 bases between them. The CDR3 is CASSSRQSYEQYF. CDR3 in DNA: TGTGCCAGCAGCAGCCGACAGTCCTACGAGCAGTACTTC.

This sequence joins TRBV15 and TRBJ2-3; 7 bases fit TRBD2. Germline V gives CDR1 LNHNV, CDR2 YYDKDF (reference sequence). CDR3 size: 15 residues. V gave up 4 bases and J gave up 5 bases; unmatched junction bases: 9. The CDR3 DNA is TGTGCCACCAGCATCCCCGGGGGGTTCGGAGATACGCAGTATTTT. Translating gives CATSIPGGFGDTQYF.

Regarding this clone: This sample also contains other DNA sequences that code for the same CDR3. This sequence joins TRBV29-1 and TRBJ2-5; D is ambiguous. The CDR3 has 11 amino acids. Germline V CDR1 and CDR2: SQVTM, ANQGSEA. Trimming left V 5 bases short and J 5 bases short, with 9 bases between. Written as DNA, the CDR3 is TGCAGCGTTCTAGTTGGGGAGACCCAGTACTTC. The encoded protein is CSVLVGETQYF.